This is a list of T cell receptor beta chains from one sample in a study of blood T cell repertoires in COVID-19. TCRdb's table, derived via immunoSEQ multiplex PCR, lists solely in-frame clones and lacks some. This table has 350,000 or so clones, about 90% appearing once. The sequencing input was PBMCs or T cells enriched from blood (not recorded which). The receptors here all came from a woman in her twenties or thirties who had been exposed to COVID-19. Both conserved end residues are part of each CDR3. A D gene is named only where the DNA matches it firmly. A clone size is listed for some rows: how often the clone was seen (once, few, many), or a class if it is expanded.

CDR3aa | CDR3nt | d_gene | v_gene | abundance | j_gene | len
CASSQDSGGDTEAFF | TGTGCCAGCAGCCAAGATTCGGGAGGGGACACTGAAGCTTTCTTT | - | TRBV3-1/TRBV3-2 | - | TRBJ1-1 | 15
CATSEPQGSRDNEQFF | TGTGCCACCAGTGAGCCTCAGGGGTCCCGGGACAATGAGCAGTTCTTC | - | TRBV24-1 | - | TRBJ2-1 | 16
CASSSRTIGAYEQYF | TGTGCCAGCAGTTCCCGGACTATTGGAGCCTACGAGCAGTACTTC | - | TRBV28 | - | TRBJ2-7 | 15
CASSRNQGILFF | TGTGCCAGCAGCAGAAACCAGGGGATTCTGTTTTTT | - | TRBV27 | - | TRBJ1-4 | 12
CASSRGGEGNQPQHF | TGTGCCAGCAGTAGGGGGGGCGAGGGCAATCAGCCCCAGCATTTT | - | TRBV6-5 | once | TRBJ1-5 | 15
CASSLVGVAYEQYF | TGTGCCAGCAGCTTAGTAGGGGTCGCCTACGAGCAGTACTTC | - | TRBV11-2 | - | TRBJ2-7 | 14
CASSPLQGVSYNSPLHF | TGTGCCAGCAGCCCATTACAGGGAGTTTCCTATAATTCACCCCTCCACTTT | - | TRBV3-1/TRBV3-2 | - | TRBJ1-6 | 17
CASSSRLAKNIQYF | TGTGCCAGCAGCTCGCGCCTAGCCAAAAACATTCAGTACTTC | - | TRBV11-2 | - | TRBJ2-4 | 14
CASSGGTATMNTEAFF | TGTGCCAGCAGCGGAGGGACAGCAACCATGAACACTGAAGCTTTCTTT | TRBD1 | TRBV5-4 | once | TRBJ1-1 | 16
CASSMPTNPGYEQYF | TGTGCCAGTAGTATGCCGACAAACCCTGGTTACGAGCAGTACTTC | - | TRBV19 | - | TRBJ2-7 | 15
CAISDSKGSEQYF | TGTGCCATCAGTGACTCGAAAGGGAGCGAGCAGTACTTC | - | TRBV10-3 | - | TRBJ2-7 | 13
CASSVGHLAGGHEQYF | TGTGCCAGCAGCGTAGGTCATCTAGCGGGAGGGCACGAGCAGTACTTC | TRBD2 | TRBV9 | - | TRBJ2-7 | 16
CASTSRRTSGRAPYNEQFF | TGTGCCAGCACCAGCCGCCGGACTAGCGGGAGGGCCCCCTACAATGAGCAGTTCTTC | TRBD2 | TRBV27 | - | TRBJ2-1 | 19
CAWEDRVMLAGGPGGLGNEQFF | TGTGCCTGGGAGGACAGGGTTATGCTAGCGGGAGGGCCCGGGGGGTTGGGTAATGAGCAGTTCTTC | TRBD2 | TRBV30 | - | TRBJ2-1 | 22
CASSFDSLSGNTIYF | TGTGCCAGCAGTTTCGACAGCCTCTCTGGAAACACCATATATTTT | - | TRBV28 | - | TRBJ1-3 | 15
CASSIGSAGGGDTQYF | TGTGCCAGTAGTATCGGGTCAGCAGGGGGCGGAGATACGCAGTATTTT | TRBD1 | TRBV19 | - | TRBJ2-3 | 16